Sequencing of this T cell receptor beta chain was carried out in a study of T-cell reconstitution after alpha-beta-depleted transplantation in children. This clonotype was detected only a few times. The antigen is undetermined. At one boundary the junction diverges from the germline segment, which might be a read error. Study-wide results and caveats: From newly produced T cells came most of the T-cell counts and diversity one year after transplant.

This sample's TCRbeta library carried unique molecular identifier barcodes. TCRdb re-called the PCR reads with MiXCR, one entry per CDR3 protein. Counted here are about 980,000 distinct CDR3 sequences, 25% to 30% occurring once; the ten biggest clones make up about 28%. This CDR3 region has 14 residues. Germline V lookup: CDR1 GTSNPN, CDR2 SVGIG (reference sequence). The source material was PBMCs, mostly from graft donor cells, sampled 360 days after TCRalphabeta/CD19-depleted stem cell transplant. This rearrangement joins TRBV30 to TRBJ1-1; D gene uncertain. This TCR was sampled from a boy less than two years old who had a stem cell transplant for SCID, so the T cells may come from the graft donor. The CDR3 region is CAWSVGGLKTEAFF. The CDR3 region has the DNA TGTGCCTGGAGTGTGGGTGGGCTGAAGACTGAAGCTTTCTTT.